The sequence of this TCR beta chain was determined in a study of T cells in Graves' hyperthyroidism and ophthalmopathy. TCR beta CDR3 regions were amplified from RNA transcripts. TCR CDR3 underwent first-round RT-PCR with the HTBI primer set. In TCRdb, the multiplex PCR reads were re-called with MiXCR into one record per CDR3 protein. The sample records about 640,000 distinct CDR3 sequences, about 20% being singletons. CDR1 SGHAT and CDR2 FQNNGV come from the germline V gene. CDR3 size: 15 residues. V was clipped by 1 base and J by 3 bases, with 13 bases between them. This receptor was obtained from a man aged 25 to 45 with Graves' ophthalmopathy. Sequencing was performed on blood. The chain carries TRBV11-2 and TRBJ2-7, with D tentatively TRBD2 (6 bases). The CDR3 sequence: CASSLVAGTLYEQYF. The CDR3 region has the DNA TGTGCCAGCAGCTTAGTCGCCGGGACTCTCTACGAGCAGTACTTC. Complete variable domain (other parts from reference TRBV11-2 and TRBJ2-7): EAGVAQSPRYKIIEKRQSVAFWCNPISGHATLYWYQQILGQGPKLLIQFQNNGVVDDSQLPKDRFSAERLKGVDSTLKIQPAKLEDSAVYLCASSLVAGTLYEQYFGPGTRLTVT.